This T cell receptor beta chain was identified in a study of cytomegalovirus exposure and HLA in healthy donors. Both 60 Vbeta primers and 13 Jbeta primers went into the PCR. TCRdb's table, derived via immunoSEQ multiplex PCR, lists solely in-frame clones and lacks some. The sample records 100,000 to 150,000 clones, over 65% being singletons. Notes on this clone: Its specificity is unknown.

Findings and limits, study-wide: The authors later linked a missense DCLRE1C variant to TCR beta V- and J-gene trimming. Investigators reported 150 to 200 TCR beta chains as tied to cytomegalovirus. A later analysis found common viral pathogens apparently linked to several of the most significant clusters. In vitro assays verified that three CMV-associated chains recognized CMV antigens specifically.

The CDR3 contains 12 residues. V dropped 2 bases and J dropped 11 bases, with 12 bases sitting between them. Germline V lookup: CDR1 SNHLY, CDR2 FYNNEI. The rearrangement links TRBV2 to TRBJ1-1; maybe TRBD1 (5 bases). The receptor was isolated from a woman aged 35 to 49 in good health and CMV-seropositive. The material sequenced was PBMCs. The CDR3 protein is CASSERTRRAFF. CDR3 DNA sequence: TGTGCCAGCAGTGAAAGGACAAGAAGGGCTTTCTTT.